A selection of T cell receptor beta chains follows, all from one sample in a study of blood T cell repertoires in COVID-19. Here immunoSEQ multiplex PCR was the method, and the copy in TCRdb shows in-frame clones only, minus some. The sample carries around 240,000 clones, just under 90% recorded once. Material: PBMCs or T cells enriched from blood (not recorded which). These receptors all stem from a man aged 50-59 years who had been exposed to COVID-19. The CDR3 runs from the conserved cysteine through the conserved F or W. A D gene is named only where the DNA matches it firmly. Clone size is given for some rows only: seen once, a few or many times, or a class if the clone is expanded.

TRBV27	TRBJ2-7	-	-	TGTGCCAGCAGGTTGCAGCGTTCCTCCTACGAGCAGTACTTC	CASRLQRSSYEQYF
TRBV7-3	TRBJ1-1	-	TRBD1	TGTGCCAGCAGATTGGACAGGCTGAACACTGAAGCTTTCTTT	CASRLDRLNTEAFF
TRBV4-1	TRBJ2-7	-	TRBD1	TGCGCCAGCAGCCACCCTCCGGGACAGGGGTACGAGCAGTACTTC	CASSHPPGQGYEQYF
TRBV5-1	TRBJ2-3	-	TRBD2	TGCGCCAGCAGCCTCGGCAGCGGGGGGTTCACAGATACGCAGTATTTT	CASSLGSGGFTDTQYF
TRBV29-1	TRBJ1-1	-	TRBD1	TGCAGCGTTGAAGACGAAGTGACAGGGGCTCTCACTGAAGCTTTCTTT	CSVEDEVTGALTEAFF
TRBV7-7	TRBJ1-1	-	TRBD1	TGTGCTAGCAGCTCGGACAGGGGCACTGAAGCTTTCTTT	CASSSDRGTEAFF
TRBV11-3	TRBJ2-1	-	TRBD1	TGTGCCAGCAGCTCGGACAGGGTGTACAATGAGCAGTTCTTC	CASSSDRVYNEQFF
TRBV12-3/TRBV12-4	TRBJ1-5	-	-	TGTGCCAGCAGAGGCCAGACTAATCAGCCCCAGCATTTT	CASRGQTNQPQHF
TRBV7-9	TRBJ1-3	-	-	TGTGCCAGCAGCTTATTGGCGGGTGGAAACACCATATATTTT	CASSLLAGGNTIYF
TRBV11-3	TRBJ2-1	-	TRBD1	TGTGCCAGCAGCTTAGGGGAGGGTACGGACAGGGGCTCCGATGAGCAGTTCTTC	CASSLGEGTDRGSDEQFF
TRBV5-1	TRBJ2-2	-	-	TGCGCCAGCAGCTTTTCGGGCCGGGAGATTCTGGGGGAGCTGTTTTTT	CASSFSGREILGELFF
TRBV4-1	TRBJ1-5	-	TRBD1	TGCGCCAGCAGCAGAGGGGGCGAGAATTATAGCAATCAGCCCCAGCATTTT	CASSRGGENYSNQPQHF
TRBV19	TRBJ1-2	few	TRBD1	TGTGCCAGTAGTGGGATACGTTCCGGGACAGCTAACTATGGCTACACCTTC	CASSGIRSGTANYGYTF
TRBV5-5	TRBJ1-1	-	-	TGTGCCAGCAGCGCCTATGACCGAGGGAACACTGAAGCTTTCTTT	CASSAYDRGNTEAFF
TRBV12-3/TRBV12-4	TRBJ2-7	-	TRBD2	TGTGCCAGCAGCTCCGGGACTAGGTACGAGCAGTACTTC	CASSSGTRYEQYF
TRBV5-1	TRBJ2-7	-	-	TGCGCCAGCAGCGCACAAGGACAGCCCTACGAGCAGTACTTC	CASSAQGQPYEQYF
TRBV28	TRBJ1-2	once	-	TGTGCCAGCACCCCTGGGACAACGCCTTCTAACTATGGCTACACCTTC	CASTPGTTPSNYGYTF
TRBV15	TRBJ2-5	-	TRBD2	TGTGCCACCAGCAGAATGGGACTAGCGGGAGTCGAGACCCAGTACTTC	CATSRMGLAGVETQYF
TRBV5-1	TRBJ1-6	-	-	TGCGCCAGCAGCTTGACCGCCTACAGCTCCTATAATTCACCCCTCCACTTT	CASSLTAYSSYNSPLHF
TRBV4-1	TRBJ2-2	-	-	TGCGCCAGCAGCCGGGCCCCTACCGAGGGCACCGGGGAGCTGTTTTTT	CASSRAPTEGTGELFF
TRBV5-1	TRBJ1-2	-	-	TGCGCCAGCAGCCCGGACAGCATCTATGGCTACACCTTC	CASSPDSIYGYTF
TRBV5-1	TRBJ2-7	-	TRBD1	TGCGCCAGCAGCTGGACAGGGAGCTACGAGCAGTACTTC	CASSWTGSYEQYF
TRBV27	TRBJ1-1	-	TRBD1	TGTGCCAGCAGTTTAAAAGGGGGCCTATTGAACACTGAAGCTTTCTTT	CASSLKGGLLNTEAFF
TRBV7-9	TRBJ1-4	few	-	TGTGCCAGCAGCTTGACAGCAACTAATGAAAAACTGTTTTTT	CASSLTATNEKLFF
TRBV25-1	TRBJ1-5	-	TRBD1	TGTGCCAGCGAGCCCGGGACAGGGTTGTATCAGCCCCAGCATTTT	CASEPGTGLYQPQHF
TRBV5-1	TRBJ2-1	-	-	TGCGCCAGCAGCTTGGCTGCAGGGTTAAGCGATGAGCAGTTCTTC	CASSLAAGLSDEQFF
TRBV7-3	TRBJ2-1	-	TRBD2	TGTGCCAGCAGCTTAAGCCCCGGGCTAGCGGGGGGGAGCTCCTACAATGAGCAGTTCTTC	CASSLSPGLAGGSSYNEQFF
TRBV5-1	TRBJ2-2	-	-	TGCGCCAGCAGCTTATTAAACACCGGGGAGCTGTTTTTT	CASSLLNTGELFF
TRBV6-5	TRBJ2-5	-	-	TGTGCCAGCAGTTTTGCCGCGCGTCGGGAGACCCAGTACTTC	CASSFAARRETQYF
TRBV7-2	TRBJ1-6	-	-	TGTGCCAGCAGCTTGCCAGGGGCCGGTTCACCCCTCCACTTT	CASSLPGAGSPLHF
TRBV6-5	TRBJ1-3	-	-	TGTGCCAGCAGTTACTCGTTAGAGGGTCTCACCATATATTTT	CASSYSLEGLTIYF
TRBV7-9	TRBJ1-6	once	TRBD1	TGTGCCAGCAGCTCGGGACAGGGAAATTCACCCCTCCACTTT	CASSSGQGNSPLHF
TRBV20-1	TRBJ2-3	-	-	TGCAGTGCTAGTTCTGGGCAGGGTGTCGCAGATACGCAGTATTTT	CSASSGQGVADTQYF
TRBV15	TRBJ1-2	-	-	TGTGCCACCAGTGGGCCAGGCTATGGCTACACCTTC	CATSGPGYGYTF
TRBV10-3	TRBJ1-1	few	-	TGTGCCATCACCGGGAAGCCAGACACTGAAGCTTTCTTT	CAITGKPDTEAFF